This record covers a single TCR beta chain. The V gene's germline CDR1 is SGHVS and CDR2 FNYEAQ. V trimming: 4 bases; J trimming: 3 bases; junction bases outside the gene matches: 5. This CDR3 is built from 15 residues. This sample stems from a study of blood T cell repertoires in COVID-19. Study overall: The origin of the acute and convalescent COVID-19 samples was the United States, Italy and Spain.

Method: immunoSEQ multiplex PCR; TCRdb's copy keeps in-frame clones and lacks some. The table records approximately 82,000 clones, 80% to 90% of them present only once. Source material: peripheral blood. The rearrangement links TRBV7-6 to TRBJ1-1; TRBD1 matches at 10 bases. This TCR derives from a human donor in a cohort sampled during active COVID-19. This chain's CDR3 is CASSSRDRGYTEAFF. DNA for the CDR3: TGTGCCAGCAGCTCCAGGGACAGGGGTTACACTGAAGCTTTCTTT. Full variable domain (remainder filled in from reference TRBV7-6 and TRBJ1-1): GAGVSQSPRYKVTKRGQDVALRCDPISGHVSLYWYRQALGQGPEFLTYFNYEAQQDKSGLPNDRFSAERPEGSISTLTIQRTEQRDSAMYRCASSSRDRGYTEAFFGQGTRLTVV.